The present TCR beta chain was sequenced within a study of identical twins. TCRdb fed the 5' RACE reads into MiXCR, producing one record per CDR3 protein. The sample yields about 470,000 distinct CDR3 sequences, 20% to 25% seen once. This clonotype was detected only a few times. A further study also used this sample, focusing on T cells expressing NK-cell markers. Turning to that study: The study sequenced eight donors, seven HCMV-seropositive and one seronegative. Each of a handful of donors carried dominant NKG2C+ clonotypes accounting for about 1.0-7.0% of CD8+ T cells. These clonotypes additionally ranked first within the CD3+CD56-NKG2C+ fraction of several donors.

The material sequenced was CD4+ T cells sorted from blood. The receptor's source is a woman between 18 and 29 years old in good health.

The CDR3 sequence: CASGTFQETQYF. The CDR3 DNA reads as TGTGCCAGTGGGACTTTCCAAGAGACCCAGTACTTC. V gene TRBV12-3 or TRBV12-4 combines with J gene TRBJ2-5; a possible D gene is TRBD2 (6 bases). The germline V and J ends were trimmed by 9 bases and 1 base, with 9 bases remaining between them. The CDR3 length is 12 residues.